The rows below give T cell receptor beta chains drawn from one sample of a study of post-analysis software for immune sequencing data. TCRdb reprocessed the PCR reads via MiXCR and lists one record per CDR3 protein. The table has 800,000 to 950,000 distinct CDR3 sequences, about 50% seen once. The sequenced sample consisted of blood. The receptors come from a girl aged 10 to 17 with multiple sclerosis. Each CDR3 is given with its conserved first and last residue. Fields, in order: V gene, D gene, J gene, clone size, CDR3 DNA, CDR3 protein. The D gene is left open where the match is weak. Part of the rows lack a size; the others show once, few, many or a class for expanded clones.

TRBV5-1	-	TRBJ2-1	-	TGCGCCAGCAGCCTAGCAGGGCTAAGCTCCCACAATGAGCAGTTCTTC	CASSLAGLSSHNEQFF
TRBV18	TRBD2	TRBJ2-1	few	TGTGCCAGCTCACTGCCGGGACTAGCGGGATTTGAGCAGTTCTTC	CASSLPGLAGFEQFF
TRBV4-1	-	TRBJ2-1	few	TGCGCCAGCAGCCAATCCGGGGGGCATGAGCAGTTCTTC	CASSQSGGHEQFF
TRBV29-1	-	TRBJ2-4	once	TGCAGCGTTGCGATAGGGAATAACATTCAGTACTTC	CSVAIGNNIQYF
TRBV14	-	TRBJ1-2	-	TGTGCCAGCAGCCAAGCGACAACGGGCATAGGCTACACCTTC	CASSQATTGIGYTF
TRBV7-6	-	TRBJ1-3	-	TGTGCCAGCAGCTTAATGGCCCCCGATAACGCGGGAAACACCATATATTTT	CASSLMAPDNAGNTIYF
TRBV4-1	-	TRBJ1-1	-	TGCGCCAGCAGCCAAGATCTTGGGGCGGGGTTGGCCACTGAAGCTTTCTTT	CASSQDLGAGLATEAFF
TRBV20-1	-	TRBJ2-7	few	TGCAGTGCCCAGGAGGTCGGGAGCACCTACGAGCAGTACTTC	CSAQEVGSTYEQYF
TRBV5-1	TRBD1	TRBJ2-3	few	TGCGCCAGCAGCTTGGTTACAGGGGCCCCCGCGGCAGATACGCAGTATTTT	CASSLVTGAPAADTQYF
TRBV6-6	TRBD1	TRBJ2-7	few	TGTGCCAGCAGTTACGGACAGGGCCCCTACGAGCAGTACTTC	CASSYGQGPYEQYF
TRBV7-2	TRBD2	TRBJ2-1	-	TGTGCCAGCAGCTCATTCGGCGGGGGTAACAATGAGCAGTTCTTC	CASSSFGGGNNEQFF
TRBV9	-	TRBJ2-7	-	TGTGCCAGCAGCGTCTCAGTTCTCCCCTACGAGCAGTACTTC	CASSVSVLPYEQYF
TRBV27	TRBD2	TRBJ2-5	-	TGTGCCAGCAGTCGGGCGACTAGCGGGCCTCAAGAGACCCAGTACTTC	CASSRATSGPQETQYF
TRBV9	-	TRBJ2-7	-	TGTGCCAGCAGCTCTAGTCCCCGGGGGCCCTCCTCCTACGAGCAGTACTTC	CASSSSPRGPSSYEQYF
TRBV7-3	TRBD1	TRBJ2-7	few	TGTGCCAGCAGCTTAAGACAGGGGGGAGGCGAGCAGTACTTC	CASSLRQGGGEQYF
TRBV10-3	TRBD1	TRBJ2-5	-	TGTGCCATCAGCGCCGGACAGGGGGGCCTAGAGACCCAGTACTTC	CAISAGQGGLETQYF
TRBV20-1	-	TRBJ2-6	few	TGCAGTGCATCTGGGGCCAACGTCCTGACTTTC	CSASGANVLTF
TRBV20-1	-	TRBJ2-1	-	TGCAGTGGCTTACGGGGGAGTTACAATGAGCAGTTCTTC	CSGLRGSYNEQFF
TRBV20-1	TRBD2	TRBJ2-4	-	TGCAGTGCCACTGATTTAGCGGGAGGGCCAAAAAACATTCAGTACTTC	CSATDLAGGPKNIQYF
TRBV4-2	-	TRBJ1-2	-	TGTGCCAGCAGCCAAGTCCCTGCAGGGCCTCTAAACTATGGCTACACCTTC	CASSQVPAGPLNYGYTF
TRBV9	-	TRBJ2-7	few	TGTGCCAGCAGCGTGGATCCCTACGAGCAGTACTTC	CASSVDPYEQYF
TRBV6-6	TRBD1	TRBJ2-5	few	TGTGCCAGCAGCCAAACAGGGGGCCACCCTAGGCAGTACTTC	CASSQTGGHPRQYF
TRBV20-1	TRBD2	TRBJ2-3	few	TGCAGTGCTAGAGTTAGCAGCGGGAGAGGGACAGATACGCAGTATTTT	CSARVSSGRGTDTQYF
TRBV12-5	-	TRBJ2-5	-	TGTGCTAGTGGTTTGGGCTTCCAGGGGACCCAGTACTTC	CASGLGFQGTQYF
TRBV20-1	TRBD2	TRBJ2-1	once	TGCAGTGCTAGAGAAGGGACTACCCAAGAGACCCAGTTCTTC	CSAREGTTQETQFF
TRBV20-1	TRBD1	TRBJ2-3	-	TGTAGTGCTAGACCAGCGACAGGGTCGGTCCCAGATACGCAGTATTTT	CSARPATGSVPDTQYF
TRBV6-5	-	TRBJ2-3	-	TGTGCCAGCAGTTACTCGCCGGCGGGAGATACGCAGTATTTT	CASSYSPAGDTQYF
TRBV20-1	-	TRBJ2-7	-	TGCAGTGCTAGCGGCGGACAGTCCTACGAGCAGTACTTC	CSASGGQSYEQYF
TRBV10-3	-	TRBJ2-7	few	TGTGCCATCAGTGAGTCGATACTAGCCGGCGAGCAGTACTTC	CAISESILAGEQYF
TRBV2	TRBD1	TRBJ2-1	-	TGTGCCAGCAGAGAGGACAGGGGGGCCTACAATGAGCAGTTCTTC	CASREDRGAYNEQFF
TRBV12-3/TRBV12-4	-	TRBJ2-4	-	TGTGCCAGCAGTTTTCCGTCTGGGGGAAAAAACATTCAGTACTTC	CASSFPSGGKNIQYF
TRBV29-1	-	TRBJ1-1	once	TGCAGCGGGGGGGCGGACCGGATCGAAGCTTTCTTT	CSGGADRIEAFF
TRBV7-8	TRBD2	TRBJ2-1	-	TGTGCCAGCAGCTTGTTTAGCGGGAGCGAGCAGTTCTTC	CASSLFSGSEQFF
TRBV29-1	-	TRBJ2-3	-	TGCAGCGTTCGACACGGCCTCACAGATACGCAGTATTTT	CSVRHGLTDTQYF
TRBV6-5	-	TRBJ1-2	-	TGTGCCAGCAGTTACTCTCTTTTGAGGGACCCTTTTGGGGATGGCTACACCTTC	CASSYSLLRDPFGDGYTF
TRBV6-6	-	TRBJ1-4	-	TGTGCCAGCAGTCCCGGACAGACAACTAATGAAAAACTGTTTTTT	CASSPGQTTNEKLFF